The sequence of this TCR beta chain was determined in a study of shared clonotypes between healthy human individuals. General study results and limits: It was anticipated that sequencing depth would influence how many clonotypes donors shared.

Germline loops: CDR1 MNHEY, CDR2 SMNVEV (reference sequence). The CDR3 extends over 15 amino acids. With V trimmed by 6 bases and J by 4 bases, 8 bases remained unmatched. Donors had no recently reported acute infections or vaccinations and were HIV-negative. Everyone who donated was a Caucasian adult who lived in Nashville, Tennessee. It was at deep level that the assay was run. Profiled with immunoSEQ multiplex PCR; TCRdb holds only in-frame clones, not every one. The sample holds 450,000 to 550,000 clones, 79% seen once. On this clone itself: What it binds is not known.

The origin of this receptor is a woman aged 40 to 49 in good health. Some clones in this sample may be carry-over from other donors' samples. This chain connects TRBV27 to TRBJ1-5; 8 bases fit TRBD1. Sequencing was done on a sample of PBMCs. The chain's CDR3 is CASRNQGATNQPQHF. Written as DNA, the CDR3 is TGTGCCAGCAGGAATCAGGGGGCTACTAATCAGCCCCAGCATTTT.